This entry features one T cell receptor (beta chain) sequence. Germline V gives CDR1 SGHDN, CDR2 FVKESK. V lost 0 bases and J 5 bases, leaving 13 bases between the germline ends. The CDR3 loop spans 15 amino acids. This sample is part of a study of blood T cell repertoires in COVID-19. Study-level background: Acute and convalescent COVID-19 specimens originated in the United States, Italy and Spain. The cDNA or gDNA used as material had been derived from T cells, B-cell-depleted T cells, or PBMCs.

Source study methods: Reference gene primer amplification gave estimated nucleated cell counts. Sequencing was performed with immunoSEQ multiplex PCR; in TCRdb, only in-frame clones are kept and a portion is missing. V and J calls and clone size follow that table, whereas D and trimming were derived from the DNA. This table has around 100,000 clones, 85% appearing once. The clonotype comes from a man between 50 and 59 years old with active or convalescent COVID-19. Specimen: peripheral blood. This chain joins TRBV14 and TRBJ1-2; D unresolved. The CDR3 is CASSQDFGRGYGYTF. CDR3 coding DNA: TGTGCCAGCAGCCAAGACTTTGGGAGAGGGTATGGCTACACCTTC.